This T cell receptor beta chain stems from a study of cytomegalovirus exposure and HLA in healthy donors. This clone was counted a few times. This PCR relied on a set of 60 Vbeta primers and 13 Jbeta primers. The protocol was immunoSEQ multiplex PCR, while the TCRdb copy is restricted to in-frame clones and leaves out a portion. Among about 140,000 clones listed, more than 55% were seen once. Sample: PBMCs. The clonotype comes from an older woman in good health and CMV-seronegative.

The CDR3 DNA reads as TGTGCCAGCAGCTTATCACAGGCAAACACCGGGGAGCTGTTTTTT. Amino acids: CASSLSQANTGELFF. The chain links TRBV7-6 to TRBJ2-2; perhaps TRBD1 as D (5 bases). V was shortened by 2 bases and J by 2 bases, with 9 bases between the two germline ends. The CDR3 is made up of 15 amino acids. Germline CDR1 is SGHVS and CDR2 is FNYEAQ.